The 2 T cell receptor beta chains in this list originate from one sample, sequenced in a study of response to subunit inactivated influenza vaccine. TCRdb reanalysed the RT-PCR reads using MiXCR and keeps one entry per CDR3 protein. The table has about 540,000 distinct CDR3 sequences, approximately 24% seen once. These same data were also listed under a study on T cells expressing NK-cell markers. That report notes: Beta-chain TCR cDNA was generated via 5'RACE template switching with UMIs.

The input for sequencing was CD4+ T cells sorted from PBMCs, taken about 11 days after vaccination. These receptors originate from a man aged 50 to 59 who received an inactivated influenza vaccine.

V and J are TRBV7-2 and TRBJ2-3; D uncertain. CDR3 length: 12 residues. CDR1 and CDR2 (germline): SGHTA, FQGNSA. V was pared by 3 bases and J by 6 bases, with 7 bases between. CDR3: CASSLDVDTQYF. As DNA, the CDR3 is TGTGCCAGCAGCTTGGACGTCGATACGCAGTATTTT.

This chain uses TRBV12-3 or TRBV12-4 with TRBJ2-3; the D gene is possibly TRBD2 (6 bases). This CDR3 is built from 15 residues. The V end lost 3 bases, the J end lost 4 bases, and 14 bases lay between the germline ends. The CDR3 DNA follows: TGTGCCAGCAGTTTCTATGGCGGGAATGCAGATACGCAGTATTTT. It specifies CASSFYGGNADTQYF.